These T cell receptor beta chains were read from a single sample in a study of Ad26.COV2.S vaccination and SARS-CoV-2 variants. Sequencing was performed with immunoSEQ multiplex PCR; in TCRdb, only in-frame clones are kept and a portion is missing. Of 400,000 to 450,000 clones in the sample, 80% to 95% were seen once. The specimen comprised peripheral blood, sampled in a trial of Ad26.COV2.S vaccine versus placebo. The receptors here all came from a person aged 18-65 years who received the Ad26.COV2.S COVID-19 vaccine or a placebo. The CDR3 runs from the conserved cysteine through the conserved F or W. D genes are given only for firm matches. Clone size is not always given. Where it is, it says once, few, many or a class for expanded clones.

>-|16|TRBV6-1|-|TRBJ1-5
CASSVIRTASNQPQHF
TGTGCCAGCAGTGTAATCCGGACAGCTAGCAATCAGCCCCAGCATTTT
>-|16|TRBV4-3|-|TRBJ1-2
CASSQDLGTQNYGYTF
TGCGCCAGCAGCCAAGATTTGGGAACGCAAAACTATGGCTACACCTTC
>-|16|TRBV4-1|TRBD2|TRBJ2-1
CASSNGLAQKDYEQFF
TGCGCCAGCAGCAACGGACTAGCTCAAAAGGACTATGAGCAGTTCTTC
>-|16|TRBV27|TRBD1|TRBJ2-7
CASSHPTRDRGYEQYF
TGTGCCAGCAGCCACCCCACCCGGGACAGGGGGTACGAGCAGTACTTC
>-|11|TRBV11-2|-|TRBJ2-1
CASSRKDEQFF
TGTGCCAGCAGCCGCAAGGATGAGCAGTTCTTC
>-|13|TRBV10-3|-|TRBJ1-1
CAITEELNTEAFF
TGTGCCATCACCGAAGAATTGAACACTGAAGCTTTCTTT
>-|15|TRBV7-2|-|TRBJ2-2
CASSLVTTQGGELFF
TGTGCCAGCAGCTTAGTGACCACCCAAGGAGGGGAGCTGTTTTTT
>-|18|TRBV5-5|TRBD2|TRBJ2-7
CASSDPGGALSLNYEQYF
TGTGCCAGCAGCGACCCCGGGGGGGCGCTATCCTTAAACTACGAGCAGTACTTC
>-|14|TRBV6-5|TRBD1|TRBJ1-3
CASSPDRAKDTIYF
TGTGCCAGCAGTCCGGACAGGGCCAAGGACACCATATATTTT
>-|14|TRBV30|TRBD1|TRBJ1-4
CAWTSGTGNEKLFF
TGTGCCTGGACCTCCGGGACAGGGAACGAAAAACTGTTTTTT
>-|17|TRBV28|TRBD2|TRBJ2-1
CASSHQLAGGLYNEQFF
TGTGCCAGCAGTCATCAACTAGCGGGAGGACTCTACAATGAGCAGTTCTTC
>-|14|TRBV5-1|-|TRBJ2-5
CASSLGAAGQTQYF
TGCGCCAGCAGCTTGGGTGCCGCGGGGCAGACCCAGTACTTC
>-|16|TRBV29-1|TRBD1|TRBJ2-5
CSVVPLQGTVTETQYF
TGCAGCGTTGTCCCCCTACAGGGGACCGTCACGGAGACCCAGTACTTC
>-|12|TRBV5-1|-|TRBJ2-7
CASSSNRDEQYF
TGCGCCAGCAGCTCGAACAGAGACGAGCAGTACTTC
>-|16|TRBV4-3|TRBD2|TRBJ2-3
CASSQELAGDSDTQYF
TGCGCCAGCAGCCAAGAGCTAGCGGGAGACTCAGATACGCAGTATTTT
>-|16|TRBV14|-|TRBJ2-3
CASSPQAISSTDTQYF
TGTGCCAGCAGCCCCCAGGCAATTAGTAGCACAGATACGCAGTATTTT
>-|15|TRBV6-1|-|TRBJ2-7
CASSEVGAASYEQYF
TGTGCCAGCAGTGAAGTAGGAGCAGCCTCCTACGAGCAGTACTTC
>-|12|TRBV7-2|-|TRBJ1-2
CASSVTGYGYTF
TGTGCCAGCAGCGTGACAGGCTATGGCTACACCTTC
>-|17|TRBV3-1/TRBV3-2|-|TRBJ1-5
CASSQGQGILSNQPQHF
TGTGCCAGCAGCCAAGGCCAGGGGATCCTAAGCAATCAGCCCCAGCATTTT
>-|13|TRBV27|TRBD2|TRBJ2-7
CASSLAGAYEQYF
TGTGCCAGCAGCTTAGCGGGGGCCTACGAGCAGTACTTC
>-|15|TRBV11-2|-|TRBJ1-2
CASSLVQGMGYGYTF
TGTGCCAGCAGCTTAGTTCAGGGGATGGGCTATGGCTACACCTTC
>-|13|TRBV29-1|-|TRBJ1-1
CSVLGEMNTEAFF
TGCAGCGTCCTGGGAGAAATGAACACTGAAGCTTTCTTT
>-|17|TRBV3-1/TRBV3-2|TRBD2|TRBJ2-7
CASSSTGWTSERYEQYF
TGTGCCAGCAGTTCAACAGGGTGGACTAGCGAGCGCTACGAGCAGTACTTC
>once|14|TRBV19|-|TRBJ1-5
CASRTDSPGGPQHF
TGTGCCAGTAGAACGGACAGTCCGGGAGGGCCCCAGCATTTT
>-|14|TRBV6-2/TRBV6-3|TRBD1|TRBJ1-5
CASSYTGGQQPQHF
TGTGCCAGCAGTTATACAGGGGGCCAACAGCCCCAGCATTTT
>-|16|TRBV3-1/TRBV3-2|TRBD2|TRBJ2-1
CASSQDSGGAPNEQFF
TGTGCCAGCAGCCAAGATTCGGGGGGGGCCCCAAATGAGCAGTTCTTC
>-|13|TRBV18|-|TRBJ2-5
CASSPFSEETQYF
TGTGCCAGCTCACCATTCTCAGAAGAGACCCAGTACTTC
>once|14|TRBV5-6|-|TRBJ1-6
CASSLLGTNSPLHF
TGTGCCAGCAGCTTGCTCGGTACCAATTCACCCCTCCACTTT
>-|15|TRBV27|TRBD2|TRBJ2-7
CASSLAGGPGREQYF
TGTGCCAGCAGTTTAGCGGGAGGACCCGGGAGGGAGCAGTACTTC
>-|13|TRBV2|-|TRBJ2-1
CASTWGLYNEQFF
TGTGCCAGCACGTGGGGTCTGTACAATGAGCAGTTCTTC
>-|16|TRBV29-1|TRBD1|TRBJ1-2
CSVERTMDRGDYGYTF
TGCAGCGTTGAACGCACAATGGACAGGGGGGACTATGGCTACACCTTC
>-|14|TRBV7-2|TRBD1|TRBJ1-3
CASSTGQGGNTIYF
TGTGCCAGCAGCACGGGACAGGGAGGAAACACCATATATTTT
>once|14|TRBV6-5|TRBD2|TRBJ2-7
CASTVTGLAGQQYF
TGTGCCAGCACTGTTACGGGACTAGCGGGACAGCAGTACTTC